This entry concerns a single T cell receptor beta chain. From the PCR reads, TCRdb called clonotypes with MiXCR, one entry per CDR3 protein. The sample lists 3,000 to 4,000 distinct CDR3 sequences, 64% occurring once. CDR3 length: 14 amino acids. The V gene's germline CDR1 is MNHNS and CDR2 SASEGT. J gave up 6 bases and V 5 bases, and 9 bases lay outside the gene matches. This sample was included in a study of CD4 and CD8 cells across lung adenocarcinoma regions. Donors had localized lung adenocarcinoma, a non-small cell lung cancer. Specimen: CD4+ T cells from the margin of a lung tumor. This clonotype originated in a male donor with lung adenocarcinoma. The CD4 and CD8 labels of this study may be unreliable. This chain uses TRBV6-1 with TRBJ1-1; 7 bases fit TRBD1. Here the CDR3 reads CASSQTGEVAEAFF. In nucleotides, the CDR3 is TGTGCCAGCAGTCAAACAGGGGAAGTGGCTGAAGCTTTCTTT.